This entry describes one T cell receptor beta chain. Its specific antigen is unknown. Base qualities are not recorded, but no much larger clone differs from it by a single base. The source of the sample is a study of molecular identifiers for immune sequencing clone quantification (dated by TCRdb to 2017 to 2018). The study in broad terms: For a replicate experiment, RNA from approximately 20,000 or 100,000 naive CD8 T cells was divided into five aliquots, and four of the five aliquots were sequenced. CD8 T cells were used in a methods study to benchmark molecular-identifier clustering-based TCR repertoire sequencing (MIDCIRS) and TCR RNA copy counting.

Libraries of naive CD8 T cells were generated from roughly 21,000 to 960,000 sorted cells, with 10%, 30% or 50% of the purified RNA used. Naive CD8 T cells, defined as CD8+CD4-CCR7+CD45RA+, were FACS-sorted into RLT Plus buffer on a BD FACSAria II. To test detection sensitivity, Jurkat RNA equal to ten TCR copies was added to samples of about 17,000-1,100,000 naive CD8 T cells. CD8 T cells were enriched using RosetteSep CD8+ T Cell Enrichment Cocktail and Ficoll-Paque, and the enriched cells then underwent ACK red cell lysis. The full study reports these points: Modeling indicated about 3 TCR RNA copies recovered per cell, compared with 9 to 10 by digital PCR, which implies a capture efficiency of around 31%. Naive libraries contained spiked-in Jurkat TCR RNA (approximately 10 copies' worth), which is not part of the donor repertoire. Spiked-in Jurkat TCR RNA equivalent to a single cell was reported to be detectable even among approximately 900,000 naive CD8 T cells. In CMV-specific effector cells, over 99% of molecules were held by clones above 20 RNA copies, whereas under 1% of molecules were held by such clones in naive cells. When barcode sub-clustering was left out, chimeric consensus sequences inflated TCR diversity, with chimeras reaching as high as 47%. The sizes of highly expanded clones could end up underestimated when identical TCR molecules share a barcode.

Trimming at the junction amounts to 6 bases on V and 0 bases on J, and the germline ends lie 12 bases apart. From the cysteine up to the phenylalanine, the CDR3 has a length of 15 residues. CDR3 DNA only is kept here, 45 bases in frame from base 1. The germline V gene yields MDHEN for CDR1 and SYDVKM for CDR2. Library generation was performed with PCR. The sample was run on a NextSeq 500. Bulk TCR libraries were prepared as previously described, using TCR primers listed in Table S5. Total RNA was purified with the Qiagen AllPrep DNA/RNA kit. Before analysis, reads from multiple sequencing runs of one library were combined. Turning to the authors' computational methods: Reads were retained only if their TCR constant sequence matched exactly, and those retained reads were trimmed to 150 nt and grouped according to their 12-nt molecular barcodes. Reads in each barcode group were sub-clustered using a 15% Levenshtein threshold, and a quality-weighted consensus sequence was built for each RNA molecule. Non-functional sequences were removed, as were lower-count sequences one edit away from another. Based on fitting two negative binomial distributions, any barcode sub-cluster with under 20% of the maximum read count was discarded. The raw public data were reprocessed by TCRdb itself: fastp quality trimming at Q25, MiXCR clonotype calling, in-frame beta chains only. Every entry covers one CDR3 protein and lists the most common genes and DNA from its rows. TCRdb, not the original authors, processed these V and J calls. This sample holds hundreds of thousands of distinct CDR3 sequences; approximately 24% were observed only once. Approximately 0.75% of the sample is held by the ten biggest clonotypes.

The material sequenced was naive CD8+ T cells from blood, with Jurkat cell RNA spiked in. The cell subset or site label here, explained by the study, means: FACS-sorted CD8+CD4-CCR7+CD45RA+ naive T cells. This receptor was taken from a human donor in good health. Some libraries in this study had Jurkat cell RNA spiked in. The rearrangement combines TRBV28 with TRBJ1-3, with the D gene uncertain. The DNA is as follows: TGTGCCAGCAGAGAGATAGGGTACTCTGGAAACACCATATATTTT. Its coded protein is CASREIGYSGNTIYF.